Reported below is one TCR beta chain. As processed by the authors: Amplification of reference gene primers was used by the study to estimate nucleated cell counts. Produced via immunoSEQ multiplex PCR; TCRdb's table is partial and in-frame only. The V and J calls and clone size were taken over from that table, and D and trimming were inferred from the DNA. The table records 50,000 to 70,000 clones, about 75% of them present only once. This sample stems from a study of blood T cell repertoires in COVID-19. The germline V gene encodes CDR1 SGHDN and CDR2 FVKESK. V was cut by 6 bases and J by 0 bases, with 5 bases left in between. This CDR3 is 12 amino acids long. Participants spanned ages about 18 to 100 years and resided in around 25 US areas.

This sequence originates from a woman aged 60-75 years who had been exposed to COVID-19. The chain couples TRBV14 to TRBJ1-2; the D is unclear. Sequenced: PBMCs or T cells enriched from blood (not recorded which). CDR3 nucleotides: TGTGCCAGCAGTCAGACTAACTATGGCTACACCTTC. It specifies CASSQTNYGYTF.